The source of this T cell receptor beta chain is a study of T cell repertoires in cytomegalovirus infection. This clonotype has ten or more counts. TCRdb recomputed calls from the reads with MiXCR, one row per CDR3 protein. This table holds roughly 190,000 distinct CDR3 sequences, approximately 9.7% found once. Sequencing was done on a sample of PBMCs. This TCR derives from a human donor in good health (CMV status not recorded). Some clones in this sample may be carry-over from other donors' samples.

CDR3 nucleotide sequence: TGTGCCAGCAGCCGAGAACTATTCAAGAAGACCCAGTACTTC. Translating gives CASSRELFKKTQYF. The chain links TRBV7-2 to TRBJ2-5; D unresolved. The germline V gene encodes CDR1 SGHTA and CDR2 FQGNSA. V lost 5 bases and J 6 bases, leaving 16 bases between the germline ends. This CDR3 is 14 amino acids long. Using reference TRBV7-2 and TRBJ2-5 for the parts outside the CDR3, the full variable domain is GAGVSQSPSNKVTEKGKDVELRCDPISGHTALYWYRQSLGQGLEFLIYFQGNSAPDKSGLPSDRFSAERTGGSVSTLTIQRTQQEDSAVYLCASSRELFKKTQYFGPGTRLLVL.